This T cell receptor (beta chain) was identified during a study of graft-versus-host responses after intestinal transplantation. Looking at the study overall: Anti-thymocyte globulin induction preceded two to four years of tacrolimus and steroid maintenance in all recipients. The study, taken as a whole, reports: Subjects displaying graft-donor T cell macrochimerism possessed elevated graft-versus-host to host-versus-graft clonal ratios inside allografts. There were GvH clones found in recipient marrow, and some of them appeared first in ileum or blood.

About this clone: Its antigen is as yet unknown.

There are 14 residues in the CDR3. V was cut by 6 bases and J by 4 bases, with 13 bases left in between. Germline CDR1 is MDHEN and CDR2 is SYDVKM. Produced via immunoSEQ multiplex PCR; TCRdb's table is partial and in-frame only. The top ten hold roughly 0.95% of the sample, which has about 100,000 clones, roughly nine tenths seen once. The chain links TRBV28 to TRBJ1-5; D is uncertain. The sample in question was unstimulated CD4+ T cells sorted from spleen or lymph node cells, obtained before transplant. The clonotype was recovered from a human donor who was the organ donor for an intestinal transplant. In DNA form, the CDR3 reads TGTGCCAGCAGCTTCGTGGAAGAGAATCAGCCCCAGCATTTT. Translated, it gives CASSFVEENQPQHF. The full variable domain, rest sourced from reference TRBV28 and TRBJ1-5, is DVKVTQSSRYLVKRTGEKVFLECVQDMDHENMFWYRQDPGLGLRLIYFSYDVKMKEKGDIPEGYSVSREKKERFSLILESASTNQTSMYLCASSFVEENQPQHFGDGTRLSIL.